One sample yielded the 30 T cell receptor beta chains listed below, sequenced in a study of shared clonotypes between healthy human individuals. Data came from immunoSEQ multiplex PCR; TCRdb stores just in-frame clones and leaves some out. Of about a million clones in the sample, 70% to 85% are singletons; the top ten hold around 1.4%. Sequencing used memory CD4+ T cells sorted from blood. Subset meaning: CD45RA-negative fraction. These receptors all stem from a man between 18 and 29 years old in good health.

V usage is TRBV30 and J usage is TRBJ1-4; D remains ambiguous. This CDR3 is 15 amino acids long. The V gene's germline CDR1 is GTSNPN and CDR2 SVGIG (reference sequence). Trimming pared 0 bases from V and 5 bases from J, leaving 13 bases between. In DNA form, the CDR3 reads TGTGCCTGGAGTGTATGGGAATCGGTAAATGAAAAACTGTTTTTT. This sequence encodes CAWSVWESVNEKLFF.

The DNA for the CDR3 is TGTGCCAGCTCACCATTCTCGGGCTCTTTATTAGCGGAGAACAATGAGCAGTTCTTC. It yields the protein CASSPFSGSLLAENNEQFF. V usage is TRBV18 and J usage is TRBJ2-1; tentative D call: TRBD2 (6 bases). V dropped 2 bases and J dropped 5 bases, with 25 bases sitting between them. The CDR3 totals 19 residues. The germline V gene has CDR1 KGHSH and CDR2 LQKENI.

The CDR3 DNA is TGTGCCAGTAGTATAGACCGGACCGGGACAGGCTCTAGCTCCTATAATTCACCCCTCCACTTT. This gives the protein CASSIDRTGTGSSSYNSPLHF. This chain connects TRBV19 to TRBJ1-6, with TRBD1 identical over 8 bases. CDR1 LNHDA and CDR2 SQIVND come from the germline V gene (reference sequence). Trimming cost V 0 bases and J 0 bases; bases outside gene matches: 13. CDR3 length equals 21 residues.

This clone was counted ten times or more. The chain couples TRBV7-9 to TRBJ1-4, with a possible D match to TRBD1 (5 bases). The CDR3 totals 14 residues. The V gene's germline CDR1 is SEHNR and CDR2 FQNEAQ (reference sequence). V was trimmed by 4 bases and J by 2 bases, leaving 8 bases between them. In nucleotides, the CDR3 is TGTGCCAGCAGCTCAGGGTTCACTAATGAAAAACTGTTTTTT. Its protein product is CASSSGFTNEKLFF.

This clone was recorded at least ten times. The V and J genes are TRBV6-1 and TRBJ1-4, with 7 bases fitting TRBD1. Germline CDR1 MNHNS, CDR2 SASEGT. This CDR3 spans 13 amino acids. The V segment lost 6 bases and the J segment 8 bases; nucleotides outside the gene matches: 6. The CDR3 nucleotides are TGTGCCAGCAGCCTTGGACAGGTCGAAAAACTGTTTTTT. This encodes CASSLGQVEKLFF.

The V and J genes are TRBV5-1 and TRBJ2-7; perhaps TRBD2 as D (6 bases). V lost 1 base and J 6 bases, leaving 11 bases between the germline ends. There are 13 residues in the CDR3. Per germline, CDR1 SGHRS and CDR2 YFSETQ. Here the CDR3 reads CASSLLSGLEQYF. In DNA form, the CDR3 reads TGCGCCAGCAGCTTGCTTTCGGGACTCGAGCAGTACTTC. The complete variable domain, with remaining parts taken from reference TRBV5-1 and TRBJ2-7, reads KAGVTQTPRYLIKTRGQQVTLSCSPISGHRSVSWYQQTPGQGLQFLFEYFSETQRNKGNFPGRFSGRQFSNSRSEMNVSTLELGDSALYLCASSLLSGLEQYFGPGTRLTVT.

This chain uses TRBV7-3 with TRBJ2-3; a weak D match, TRBD1 (6 bases). This CDR3 is built from 14 residues. Germline CDR1 and CDR2: SGHTA and FQGTGA. V lost 3 bases and J lost 4, with 11 bases in between. The CDR3 nucleotides are TGTGCCAGCAGCTTGACAGGTCGGTCAGATACGCAGTATTTT. Its protein product is CASSLTGRSDTQYF.

The rearrangement joins TRBV28 to TRBJ2-7; 8 bases map to TRBD1. CDR3 length: 15 amino acids. Germline lookup yields CDR1 MDHEN and CDR2 SYDVKM. With 5 bases clipped from V and 5 bases from J, the junction kept 11 bases outside the gene matches. This CDR3 reads CASSLGQGWFHEQYF. Written as DNA, the CDR3 is TGTGCCAGCAGTCTAGGACAGGGTTGGTTCCACGAGCAGTACTTC.

This chain joins TRBV7-2 and TRBJ2-6, with TRBD1 matching over 8 bases. This CDR3 has 16 residues. CDR1 is SGHTA, CDR2 FQGNSA, per germline. With 5 bases clipped from V and 3 bases from J, the junction kept 6 bases outside the gene matches. CDR3 sequence: CASSTGQGSGANVLTF. CDR3 DNA sequence: TGTGCCAGCAGCACCGGACAGGGCAGTGGGGCCAACGTCCTGACTTTC.

This clone was seen at least ten times. The chain joins TRBV7-6 to TRBJ2-7; tentatively, D is TRBD2 (6 bases). The CDR3 sequence is 15 residues long. In germline, CDR1 is SGHVS, CDR2 FNYEAQ. V lost 1 base to trimming and J lost 4 bases, with 14 bases between them. CDR3 in DNA: TGTGCCAGCAGCTTAGGGGGGACTGGTATATACGAGCAGTACTTC. It encodes CASSLGGTGIYEQYF.

This sequence joins TRBV9 and TRBJ2-2; 9 bases are a match to TRBD2. V shed 1 base and J 2 bases; nucleotides not matched to a gene: 3. CDR1 is SGDLS, CDR2 YYNGEE, per germline. This CDR3 is 16 amino acids long. CDR3 DNA sequence: TGTGCCAGCAGCGTAAGCCTAGCGGGAAACACCGGGGAGCTGTTTTTT. Its translation is CASSVSLAGNTGELFF.

This clone has a handful of counts. The chain carries TRBV15 and TRBJ1-3; D may be TRBD1 (5 bases). The germline V gene encodes CDR1 LNHNV and CDR2 YYDKDF (reference sequence). There are 17 residues in the CDR3. Trimming cost V 7 bases and J 2 bases, with 21 bases left between them. CDR3: CATNNHQGRAAGNTIYF. CDR3 bases: TGTGCCACCAATAATCACCAGGGCAGGGCGGCTGGAAACACCATATATTTT.

J is TRBJ2-5 and V is TRBV5-1; 7 bases are a match to TRBD2. The CDR3 sequence is 19 residues long. CDR1 is SGHRS, CDR2 YFSETQ, per germline. After removal of 0 bases from V and 1 base from J, the junction contained 15 bases not matched to a gene. CDR3: CASSLGREGLEGFQETQYF. In DNA form, the CDR3 reads TGCGCCAGCAGCTTGGGCAGGGAGGGGTTGGAGGGCTTCCAAGAGACCCAGTACTTC.

The chain employs TRBV4-1 and TRBJ2-2, with D perhaps TRBD2 (6 bases). The germline V gene encodes CDR1 MGHRA and CDR2 YSYEKL. The CDR3 contains 16 residues. V was shortened by 1 base and J by 4 bases, with 13 bases between the two germline ends. CDR3 nucleotides: TGCGCCAGCAGCCAAGCAACTAGCTCATTCACCGGGGAGCTGTTTTTT. This encodes CASSQATSSFTGELFF.

CDR3 bases: TGTGCCAGCAGTGATCAGGTTCTTGAGAAGGCTTTCTTT. Amino acids: CASSDQVLEKAFF. The chain recombines TRBV2 with TRBJ1-1, with D unclear. The CDR3 consists of 13 residues. V lost 3 bases to trimming and J lost 11 bases, with 16 bases between them. Germline V gene lookup returns CDR1 SNHLY and CDR2 FYNNEI.

This clone has just one count. The V gene is TRBV6-1, the J gene TRBJ2-7; 12 nucleotides agree with TRBD2. Looked up from germline, CDR1 is MNHNS and CDR2 is SASEGT. This CDR3 has 15 residues. The J segment lost 4 bases and the V segment lost 7 bases, leaving 8 bases of the junction unmatched. CDR3: CASIPRLAGGYEQYF. The CDR3 nucleotides read TGTGCCAGCATCCCACGGCTAGCGGGAGGGTACGAGCAGTACTTC.

J is TRBJ1-5 and V is TRBV7-2, with 7 nucleotides matching TRBD1. Germline V gene sequence: CDR1 SGHTA, CDR2 FQGNSA. The ends lost 1 base at V and 11 bases at J; junction bases unmatched: 11. There are 15 residues in the CDR3. The CDR3 coding sequence is TGTGCCAGCAGCTTAGAGGGGACAGTACAAAGGGCCCAGCATTTT. Translation gives CASSLEGTVQRAQHF.

This rearrangement joins TRBV19 to TRBJ1-1, with a weak D call TRBD1 (5 bases). Germline CDR1 reads LNHDA; CDR2 reads SQIVND (reference sequence). CDR3 size: 15 residues. V was clipped by 5 bases and J by 3 bases, with 16 bases between them. DNA for the CDR3: TGTGCCAGTAGTCCGACCAGGGAGTTTGACACTGAAGCTTTCTTT. Its protein is CASSPTREFDTEAFF.

In its sample, this clone was seen a few times. For the CDR3, the DNA is TGCGCCAGCAGCTACCTTGGACAGGCCGGTCTCCACTTT. Amino acids: CASSYLGQAGLHF. The chain links TRBV5-1 to TRBJ1-6; 7 positions match TRBD1. There are 13 residues in the CDR3. Germline CDR1 and CDR2: SGHRS and YFSETQ. The V gene end was trimmed by 3 bases and the J gene end by 16 bases; junction bases not matched to a gene: 10. Full variable domain (remainder filled in from reference TRBV5-1 and TRBJ1-6): KAGVTQTPRYLIKTRGQQVTLSCSPISGHRSVSWYQQTPGQGLQFLFEYFSETQRNKGNFPGRFSGRQFSNSRSEMNVSTLELGDSALYLCASSYLGQAGLHFGNGTRLTVT.

In its sample, this clone was seen a few times. The chain couples TRBV30 to TRBJ1-3; no definite D call. The CDR3 has 14 amino acids. Germline CDR1 and CDR2: GTSNPN and SVGIG (reference sequence). V lost 1 base and J lost 3, with 10 bases in between. The CDR3 loop is CAWSGVIYGNTIYF. The DNA of the CDR3 is TGTGCCTGGAGTGGTGTGATTTATGGAAACACCATATATTTT.

In DNA form, the CDR3 reads TGTGCCAGCAGCGTAGGGGGGGAAATGAACACTGAAGCTTTCTTT. This encodes CASSVGGEMNTEAFF. This chain uses TRBV9 with TRBJ1-1; D might be TRBD1 (5 bases). V shed 0 bases and J shed 0 bases, with 9 bases lying between them. Germline V gives CDR1 SGDLS, CDR2 YYNGEE. The CDR3 extends over 15 amino acids. Filled out from reference TRBV9 and TRBJ1-1, the complete variable domain reads DSGVTQTPKHLITATGQRVTLRCSPRSGDLSVYWYQQSLDQGLQFLIQYYNGEERAKGNILERFSAQQFPDLHSELNLSSLELGDSALYFCASSVGGEMNTEAFFGQGTRLTVV.

The chain carries TRBV6-6 and TRBJ2-3; the D is unclear. The ends were cut back, 5 bases at V and 4 bases at J, with 7 bases in the middle. CDR3 length: 12 residues. Germline CDR1 reads MNHNY; CDR2 reads SVGAGI (reference sequence). The CDR3 DNA reads as TGTGCCAGCAGTCCCAGCGCAGATACGCAGTATTTT. The encoded protein is CASSPSADTQYF.

The chain is built from TRBV10-1 and TRBJ1-4; D remains unclear. Germline-derived CDR1 and CDR2 are WNHNN and SYGVQD (reference sequence). The V and J ends lost 6 bases and 4 bases respectively, with 9 bases between them. The CDR3 has 13 amino acids. CDR3 DNA sequence: TGCGCCAGCAGAGCGGCCGTTAATGAAAAACTGTTTTTT. As protein: CASRAAVNEKLFF.

The chain carries TRBV2 and TRBJ2-5; the D gene is possibly TRBD1 (5 bases). Germline CDR1 and CDR2: SNHLY and FYNNEI. The V and J ends lost 5 bases and 3 bases respectively, with 7 bases between them. The CDR3 covers 12 residues. This chain's CDR3 is CASSLTEETQYF. CDR3 bases: TGTGCCAGCAGTCTGACAGAAGAGACCCAGTACTTC.

The rearrangement links TRBV2 to TRBJ2-2; D is unclear. Germline V gives CDR1 SNHLY, CDR2 FYNNEI. Trimming took 3 bases from V and 3 from J, leaving 5 bases between them. The CDR3 spans 13 residues. The CDR3 bases are TGTGCCAGCAGTGAGGCGGACACCGGGGAGCTGTTTTTT. Amino acids: CASSEADTGELFF.

This rearrangement joins TRBV6-1 to TRBJ1-5; 11 bases map to TRBD1. Germline CDR1 MNHNS, CDR2 SASEGT. CDR3 length: 15 amino acids. J was trimmed by 6 bases and V by 6 bases; bases with no gene match: 7. CDR3 region: CASSGDRGSGQPQHF. The CDR3, as DNA: TGTGCCAGCAGCGGGGACAGGGGGTCTGGTCAGCCCCAGCATTTT.

The V gene is TRBV7-6, the J gene TRBJ1-2; D is unclear. The CDR3 is 15 amino acids. V lost 0 bases and J lost 8, with 16 bases in between. The V gene's germline CDR1 is SGHVS and CDR2 FNYEAQ. This CDR3 is CASSLAGQAGEGYTF. The CDR3 nucleotides read TGTGCCAGCAGCTTAGCGGGCCAGGCCGGGGAGGGCTACACCTTC.

The chain links TRBV7-6 to TRBJ2-3, with D tentatively TRBD2 (5 bases). CDR3 length equals 16 residues. V lost 4 bases, J lost 3 bases, and 17 bases lay in between. Looked up from germline, CDR1 is SGHVS and CDR2 is FNYEAQ. DNA of the CDR3: TGTGCCAGCAGCTCGGGATTGACCTTCGGGACAGATACGCAGTATTTT. This codes for CASSSGLTFGTDTQYF.

This chain connects TRBV7-2 to TRBJ1-6; TRBD1 matches 8 bases. The junction had 4 bases not matched to a gene; V was cut back by 3 bases and J by 6 bases. There are 15 residues in the CDR3. Germline V lookup: CDR1 SGHTA, CDR2 FQGNSA. The CDR3 protein is CASSLDRASNSPLHF. In DNA, the CDR3 is TGTGCCAGCAGCTTGGACAGGGCGAGTAATTCACCCCTCCACTTT. Combining the CDR3 with reference TRBV7-2 and TRBJ1-6 gives the whole variable domain GAGVSQSPSNKVTEKGKDVELRCDPISGHTALYWYRQSLGQGLEFLIYFQGNSAPDKSGLPSDRFSAERTGGSVSTLTIQRTQQEDSAVYLCASSLDRASNSPLHFGNGTRLTVT.

Only a few counts were recorded for this clone. V and J are TRBV10-3 and TRBJ2-3, with D perhaps TRBD2 (5 bases). V was shortened by 10 bases and J by 0 bases, with 17 bases between the two germline ends. Germline CDR1 reads ENHRY; CDR2 reads SYGVKD. This CDR3 has 15 residues. CDR3 loop: CATGPGLASTDTQYF. The CDR3 DNA sequence: TGTGCCACAGGCCCAGGCCTAGCAAGCACAGATACGCAGTATTTT.